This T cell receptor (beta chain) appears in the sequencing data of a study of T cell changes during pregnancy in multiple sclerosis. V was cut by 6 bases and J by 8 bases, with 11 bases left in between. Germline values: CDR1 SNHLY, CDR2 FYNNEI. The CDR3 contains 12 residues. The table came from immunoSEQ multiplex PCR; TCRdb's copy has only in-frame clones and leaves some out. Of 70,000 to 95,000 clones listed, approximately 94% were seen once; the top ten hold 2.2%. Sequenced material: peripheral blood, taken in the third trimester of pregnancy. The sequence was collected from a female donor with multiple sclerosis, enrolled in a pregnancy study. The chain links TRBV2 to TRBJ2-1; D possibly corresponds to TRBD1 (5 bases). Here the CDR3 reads CASRGVEHEQFF. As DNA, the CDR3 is TGTGCCAGCAGAGGGGTCGAGCATGAGCAGTTCTTC.